One sample yielded the 13 T cell receptor beta chains listed below, sequenced in a study of T cell repertoires in cytomegalovirus infection. Each CDR3 protein gets one entry after TCRdb re-called the reads with MiXCR. The table has around 70,000 distinct CDR3 sequences, under 5% seen once; the top ten hold approximately 20%. Material for sequencing was PBMCs. The origin of the receptors is a human donor in good health (CMV status not recorded). Some clones in this sample may be carry-over from other donors' samples.

This clonotype was detected many times. This chain links TRBV5-1 with TRBJ2-7, with D possibly TRBD2 on 6 matching bases. The germline gives CDR1 SGHRS, CDR2 YFSETQ. The V end lost 0 bases, the J end lost 2 bases, and 12 bases lay between the germline ends. The CDR3 is 15 amino acids. CDR3 in amino acids: CASSLDPSVAYEQYF. CDR3 bases: TGCGCCAGCAGCTTGGATCCTAGCGTAGCCTACGAGCAGTACTTC.

In this sample, this clonotype turned up many times. The chain joins TRBV7-2 to TRBJ2-1, with D perhaps TRBD2 (6 bases). Germline CDR1 reads SGHTA; CDR2 reads FQGNSA. CDR3 size: 11 residues. V shed 8 bases and J shed 10 bases, with 12 bases lying between them. In DNA form, the CDR3 reads TGTGCCAGCCGGGTCGGGGGAGAGCAGTTCTTC. Encoded protein: CASRVGGEQFF.

This clonotype was seen ten or more times. J is TRBJ2-3 and V is TRBV11-3; the D is unclear. Germline V lookup: CDR1 SGHNT, CDR2 YENEEA. Trimming took off 3 bases at V and 2 bases at J, with 6 bases between the two ends. The CDR3 runs to 13 residues. The CDR3 bases are TGTGCCAGCAGCTTGTTCCACACAGATACGCAGTATTTT. This encodes CASSLFHTDTQYF.

This clonotype was seen ten or more times. The V gene is TRBV20-1, the J gene TRBJ1-2; D unclear. The V end was cut by 7 bases, the J end by 8 bases, with 11 bases between. Per the germline V gene, CDR1 is DFQATT and CDR2 is SNEGSKA (reference sequence). The CDR3 loop spans 10 amino acids. Here the CDR3 reads CSVPTEGYTF. DNA of the CDR3: TGCAGTGTCCCGACGGAGGGCTACACCTTC.

This clonotype was seen ten or more times. In DNA, the CDR3 is TGTGCCAGCAGCTGGGTCCCAGGGAGCAATCAGCCCCAGCATTTT. This gives the protein CASSWVPGSNQPQHF. V gene TRBV7-2 combines with J gene TRBJ1-5, with D maybe TRBD1 (5 bases). There are 15 residues in the CDR3. CDR1 and CDR2 from the germline V gene are SGHTA and FQGNSA. Trimming took 4 bases from V and 1 from J, leaving 11 bases between them.

The sample holds many counts of this clonotype. CDR3 protein: CASSLGAGVTEAFF. As DNA, the CDR3 is TGTGCCAGCAGCTTAGGGGCAGGGGTTACTGAAGCTTTCTTT. The chain is built from TRBV7-8 and TRBJ1-1, with D perhaps matching TRBD1 (6 bases). V was shortened by 1 base and J by 5 bases, with 11 bases between the two germline ends. CDR1 is SGHVS, CDR2 FQNEAQ, per germline. The CDR3 consists of 14 residues.

This clonotype has at least ten counts. This rearrangement joins TRBV19 to TRBJ2-7; D is ambiguous. The length of the CDR3 is 14 residues. Germline CDR1 reads LNHDA; CDR2 reads SQIVND (reference sequence). V was pared by 5 bases and J by 3 bases, with 14 bases between. The CDR3 region is CASSVEAGNYEQYF. The CDR3, as DNA: TGTGCCAGTAGTGTTGAGGCTGGGAACTACGAGCAGTACTTC.

The chain carries TRBV12-3 or TRBV12-4 and TRBJ2-7; unclear D gene. Trimming removed 6 bases from V and 4 bases from J, with 16 bases in between. The CDR3 spans 14 residues. CDR3 in DNA: TGTGCCAGCAGCTCCACGTTGGCGATATACGAGCAGTACTTC. Protein: CASSSTLAIYEQYF.

This clonotype was seen ten or more times. J is TRBJ2-7 and V is TRBV29-1; perhaps D is TRBD1 or TRBD2 (5 bases each). V was cut by 4 bases and J by 3 bases, with 13 bases left in between. This CDR3 comprises 13 residues. Germline CDR1 SQVTM, CDR2 ANQGSEA. The CDR3 region has the DNA TGCAGCGTTGCAATGGGGACCGGCTACGAGCAGTACTTC. It yields the protein CSVAMGTGYEQYF.

The table lists this clonotype with many counts. This sequence joins TRBV28 and TRBJ1-3; a weak D match, TRBD1 (6 bases). Per germline, CDR1 MDHEN and CDR2 SYDVKM. The CDR3 has 14 residues. Trimming removed 2 bases from V and 4 bases from J, with 9 bases in between. CDR3 amino acids: CASSLPGEGNTIYF. Here the CDR3 DNA reads TGTGCCAGCAGTTTACCAGGGGAAGGAAACACCATATATTTT.

V gene TRBV7-9 combines with J gene TRBJ2-3; tentatively, D is TRBD2 (6 bases). The CDR3 is made up of 17 amino acids. Germline-derived CDR1 and CDR2 are SEHNR and FQNEAQ (reference sequence). V lost 5 bases and J lost 0, with 18 bases in between. CDR3 loop: CASSLSPGGFSTDTQYF. CDR3 DNA: TGTGCCAGCAGCCTCAGCCCTGGGGGGTTTAGCACAGATACGCAGTATTTT.

This clonotype has at least ten counts. V is TRBV7-2 and J is TRBJ2-5, with 11 bases fitting TRBD2. Per the germline V gene, CDR1 is SGHTA and CDR2 is FQGNSA. Germline trimming cut 1 base from V and 4 bases from J; bases unmatched to any gene: 5. This CDR3 is 16 amino acids long. The CDR3: CASSLVGLAGGETQYF. In DNA, the CDR3 is TGTGCCAGCAGCTTAGTGGGTCTAGCGGGGGGAGAGACCCAGTACTTC.

This clonotype has ten or more counts. CDR3 amino acids: CASSGGNGGVEDTQYF. CDR3 bases: TGTGCCAGCAGCGGGGGTAATGGGGGAGTGGAGGATACGCAGTATTTT. The genes are TRBV11-3 and TRBJ2-3; the D gene could be TRBD1 or TRBD2 (5 bases each). V was pared by 5 bases and J by 6 bases, with 21 bases between. Per germline, CDR1 SGHNT and CDR2 YENEEA. The CDR3 spans 16 residues.